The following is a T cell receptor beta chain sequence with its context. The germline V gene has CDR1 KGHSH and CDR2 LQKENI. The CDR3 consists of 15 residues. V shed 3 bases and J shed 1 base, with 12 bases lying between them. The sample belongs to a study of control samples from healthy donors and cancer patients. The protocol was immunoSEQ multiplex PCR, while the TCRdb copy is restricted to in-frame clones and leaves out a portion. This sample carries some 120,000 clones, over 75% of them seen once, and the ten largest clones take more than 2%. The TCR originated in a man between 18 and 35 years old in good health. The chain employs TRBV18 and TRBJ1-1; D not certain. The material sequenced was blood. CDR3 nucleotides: TGTGCCAGCTCACCTCAGGAGTTTTCGAACACTGAAGCTTTCTTT. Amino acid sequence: CASSPQEFSNTEAFF.